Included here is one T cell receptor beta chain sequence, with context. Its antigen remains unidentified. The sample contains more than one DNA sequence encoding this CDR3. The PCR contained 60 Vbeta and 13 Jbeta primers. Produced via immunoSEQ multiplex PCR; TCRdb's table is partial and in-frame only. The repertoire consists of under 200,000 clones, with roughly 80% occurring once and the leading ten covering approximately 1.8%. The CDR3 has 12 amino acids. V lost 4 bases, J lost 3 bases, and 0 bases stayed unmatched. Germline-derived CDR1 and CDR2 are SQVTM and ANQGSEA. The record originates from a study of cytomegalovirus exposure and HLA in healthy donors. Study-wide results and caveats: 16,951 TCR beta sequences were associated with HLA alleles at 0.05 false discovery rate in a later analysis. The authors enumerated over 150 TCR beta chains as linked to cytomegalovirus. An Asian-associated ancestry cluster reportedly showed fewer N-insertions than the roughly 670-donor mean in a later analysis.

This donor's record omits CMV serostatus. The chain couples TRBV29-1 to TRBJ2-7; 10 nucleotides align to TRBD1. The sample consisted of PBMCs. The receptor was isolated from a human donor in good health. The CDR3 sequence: CSVGTGGYEQYF. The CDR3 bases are TGCAGCGTTGGGACAGGGGGCTACGAGCAGTACTTC.